The T cell receptor beta chain under discussion was sequenced for a study of T-cell memory formation after mild COVID-19. Study-level points and caveats: Researchers could not confirm that second-wave clones peaking on day 37 targeted SARS-CoV-2. Pre-infection memory carried some responding clones, suggesting that cross-reactive memory joined.

TCR alpha and TCR beta cDNA libraries with sample barcodes and UMIs came from 5'RACE using constant-segment primers. From the 5' RACE reads, TCRdb called clonotypes with MiXCR, one entry per CDR3 protein. The sample records tens of thousands of distinct CDR3 sequences, 9% to 15% being singletons. Regarding this clonotype: As yet, its antigen is unknown.

This CDR3 is 15 amino acids long. From germline, CDR1 is ENHRY and CDR2 SYGVKD. Germline trimming cut 5 bases from V and 4 bases from J; bases unmatched to any gene: 5. The TCR originated in a man aged 18 to 29 who had mild COVID-19 (a few samples of this study predate the infection). Cell type and time point are not known. The material sequenced was PBMCs or a T cell subset sorted from them (not recorded which). J is TRBJ1-3 and V is TRBV10-3; 10 nucleotides line up with TRBD1. CDR3 sequence: CAISPGTGVGNTIYF. In nucleotides, the CDR3 is TGTGCCATCAGTCCCGGGACAGGGGTAGGAAACACCATATATTTT.